This entry lists 29 T cell receptor beta chains sequenced from one sample in a study of spatial heterogeneity in lung cancer. The time point: sample taken at primary tumor resection. Unsorted tumor, nontumor lung tissue or cryopreserved PBMC supplied the whole RNA. Each CDR3 protein gets one entry after TCRdb re-called the 5' RACE reads with MiXCR. This table holds approximately 6,100 distinct CDR3 sequences, around 13% found once. The sample was normal lung tissue next to the tumor, taken at surgery. The receptors were gathered from a male donor with early-stage non-small cell lung cancer.

This clonotype was seen many times. This chain links TRBV2 with TRBJ2-1; D may match TRBD1 or TRBD2 (5 bases each). Germline V CDR1 and CDR2: SNHLY, FYNNEI. V was trimmed by 8 bases and J by 9 bases, leaving 11 bases between them. The CDR3 contains 11 residues. CDR3 protein: CASGKGTEQFF. In DNA, the CDR3 is TGTGCCAGCGGAAAAGGGACTGAGCAGTTCTTC.

This clonotype showed up many times. The gene calls are TRBV18 and TRBJ1-5, with 7 bases aligning to TRBD1. Trimming took 8 bases from V and 4 from J; bases not matched to a gene: 5. Germline values: CDR1 KGHSH, CDR2 LQKENI. There are 13 residues in the CDR3. The CDR3 region has the DNA TGTGCCAGCCACGGACAGGCTAATCAGCCCCAGCATTTT. It yields the protein CASHGQANQPQHF.

This clonotype is labeled as medium-sized (0.01 to 0.1%). The chain is built from TRBV27 and TRBJ1-2; D is perhaps TRBD1 (5 bases). CDR3 length: 14 amino acids. V lost 2 bases and J 8 bases, leaving 15 bases between the germline ends. Germline-derived CDR1 and CDR2 are MNHEY and SMNVEV (reference sequence). Written as DNA, the CDR3 is TGTGCCAGCAGTTTAAATTGGGGATCAGGGGGCTACACCTTC. This gives the protein CASSLNWGSGGYTF.

Judged by abundance, this clonotype is large (0.1 to 1%). This rearrangement joins TRBV11-2 to TRBJ1-6; perhaps TRBD1 as D (5 bases). V lost 0 bases, J lost 8 bases, and 5 bases lay in between. Germline loops: CDR1 SGHAT, CDR2 FQNNGV. The CDR3 has 13 residues. CDR3 DNA: TGTGCCAGCAGCTTAGAGGGGGATTCACCCCTCCACTTT. Protein product: CASSLEGDSPLHF.

This clonotype is deemed medium-sized. The gene calls are TRBV5-4 and TRBJ2-1; 11 positions agree with TRBD2. Trimming at V came to 5 bases and at J to 5 bases, leaving 6 bases not matched to a gene. The CDR3 contains 15 residues. Looked up from germline, CDR1 is SGHNT and CDR2 is YYREEE (reference sequence). CDR3: CASRLAGEPHNEQFF. The CDR3 coding sequence is TGTGCCAGCAGACTAGCGGGAGAACCCCACAATGAGCAGTTCTTC.

This clonotype came up many times. This chain links TRBV14 with TRBJ2-1, with 9 bases matching TRBD2. J gave up 6 bases and V 3 bases, and 12 bases lay outside the gene matches. Germline CDR1 reads SGHDN; CDR2 reads FVKESK. The CDR3 totals 17 residues. The CDR3 bases are TGTGCCAGCAGCCATATAGCGGGAGATTATCAGACCAATGAGCAGTTCTTC. This encodes CASSHIAGDYQTNEQFF.

In this sample, this clonotype turned up many times. V gene TRBV20-1 combines with J gene TRBJ2-1; 7 nucleotides match TRBD1. Germline trimming cut 0 bases from V and 7 bases from J; bases unmatched to any gene: 6. CDR1 and CDR2 from the germline V gene are DFQATT and SNEGSKA (reference sequence). CDR3 length equals 14 residues. CDR3 nucleotides: TGCAGTGCTAGAGATGGAGCAGGGGGAAATGAGCAGTTCTTC. It yields the protein CSARDGAGGNEQFF.

This clonotype is termed medium-sized. The V call is TRBV18, the J call TRBJ1-1; 9 bases are a match to TRBD1. J lost 4 bases, V lost 6 bases, and 9 bases had no gene match. Per the germline V gene, CDR1 is KGHSH and CDR2 is LQKENI. This CDR3 has 15 amino acids. The CDR3 here is CASSPGTGSVTEAFF. CDR3 DNA sequence: TGTGCCAGCTCTCCCGGGACAGGGTCGGTCACTGAAGCTTTCTTT.

By sample fraction, this clonotype is medium-sized. CDR3 loop: CASSFQVLSTGELFF. The CDR3 nucleotides read TGTGCCAGCAGTTTTCAGGTCCTTAGCACCGGGGAGCTGTTTTTT. J is TRBJ2-2 and V is TRBV12-3 or TRBV12-4; the D is unclear. The CDR3 has 15 residues. V lost 3 bases and J 4 bases, leaving 12 bases between the germline ends.

In its sample, this clonotype ranks as medium-sized. This sequence joins TRBV6-6 and TRBJ2-3; 8 bases are a match to TRBD2. Per the germline V gene, CDR1 is MNHNY and CDR2 is SVGAGI (reference sequence). The CDR3 runs 14 residues. Trimming cost V 6 bases and J 5 bases; bases outside gene matches: 7. The CDR3 reads CASSQGLAGDTQYF. For the CDR3, the DNA is TGTGCCAGCAGCCAGGGCCTAGCGGGAGATACGCAGTATTTT.

There are many counts of this clonotype. This sequence joins TRBV3-1 and TRBJ2-7; 11 bases map to TRBD1. The V gene's germline CDR1 is LGHDT and CDR2 YNNKEL (reference sequence). CDR3 length equals 17 residues. The V segment lost 0 bases and the J segment 2 bases; nucleotides outside the gene matches: 6. The CDR3 region has the DNA TGTGCCAGCAGCCAAGATCCCGGGACAGGGGGTACCTACGAGCAGTACTTC. Its protein is CASSQDPGTGGTYEQYF.

This clonotype has a count of ten or more. The chain joins TRBV4-3 to TRBJ1-3, with 8 bases aligning to TRBD1. Germline lookup yields CDR1 LGHNA and CDR2 YSLEER. Losses at the gene ends were 3 bases for V and 4 bases for J; bases not matched to a gene: 11. This CDR3 is built from 17 residues. The CDR3 protein is CASSQAGTGLGGNTIYF. The CDR3 DNA reads as TGCGCCAGCAGCCAGGCCGGGACAGGCCTTGGGGGAAACACCATATATTTT.

There are many counts of this clonotype. The chain links TRBV27 to TRBJ2-4, with 11 bases lining up with TRBD2. The germline V gene has CDR1 MNHEY and CDR2 SMNVEV (reference sequence). Losses at the gene ends were 6 bases for V and 8 bases for J; bases not matched to a gene: 6. The CDR3 consists of 14 residues. DNA for the CDR3: TGTGCCAGCAGCTTACTAGCGGGAGCTGACATTCAGTACTTC. Translated: CASSLLAGADIQYF.

By frequency in the sample, this clonotype is medium-sized (0.01 to 0.1%). The chain combines TRBV7-8 with TRBJ1-2, with 9 bases matching TRBD1. Trimming at V came to 1 base and at J to 4 bases, leaving 10 bases not matched to a gene. Germline V CDR1 and CDR2: SGHVS, FQNEAQ. This CDR3 spans 17 amino acids. Here the CDR3 DNA reads TGTGCCAGCAGCTTAGTCGGGACAGGGCTCCTCATCTATGGCTACACCTTC. Its protein product is CASSLVGTGLLIYGYTF. The variable domain in full, completed from reference TRBV7-8 and TRBJ1-2, reads GAGVSQSPRYKVAKRGQDVALRCDPISGHVSLFWYQQALGQGPEFLTYFQNEAQLDKSGLPSDRFFAERPEGSVSTLKIQRTQQEDSAVYLCASSLVGTGLLIYGYTFGSGTRLTVV.

This clonotype was counted at least ten times. The chain carries TRBV20-1 and TRBJ1-2, with D unresolved. CDR1 is DFQATT, CDR2 SNEGSKA, per germline (reference sequence). Trimming removed 1 base at V and 3 bases at J, with 12 bases between. This CDR3 spans 14 amino acids. The CDR3 bases are TGCAGTGCTAGAGCTCCGGGGAGAGACTATGGCTACACCTTC. As protein: CSARAPGRDYGYTF.

In its sample, this clonotype ranks as large (0.1 to 1%). V and J are TRBV28 and TRBJ1-5; D is ambiguous. The germline gives CDR1 MDHEN, CDR2 SYDVKM. Trimming shortened V by 3 bases and J by 3 bases, and 9 bases separated the two germline ends. The CDR3 runs 14 residues. CDR3 protein: CASSLDSFNQPQHF. CDR3 coding DNA: TGTGCCAGCAGTTTGGACTCATTCAATCAGCCCCAGCATTTT. Full variable domain (missing parts from reference TRBV28 and TRBJ1-5): DVKVTQSSRYLVKRTGEKVFLECVQDMDHENMFWYRQDPGLGLRLIYFSYDVKMKEKGDIPEGYSVSREKKERFSLILESASTNQTSMYLCASSLDSFNQPQHFGDGTRLSIL.

This clonotype was observed at least ten times. The chain is built from TRBV6-2 or TRBV6-3 and TRBJ1-1, with a tentative D call TRBD1 (5 bases). Trimming shortened V by 8 bases and J by 1 base, and 20 bases separated the two germline ends. CDR1 is MNHEY and CDR2 is SVGEGT in the germline V gene. The CDR3 is 16 residues long. The CDR3 region has the DNA TGTGCCAGCTCCCGGGCCCGGGGCAGATCGAACACTGAAGCTTTCTTT. This translates into CASSRARGRSNTEAFF.

The genes are TRBV29-1 and TRBJ2-5; D uncertain. V shed 6 bases and J shed 2 bases, with 10 bases lying between them. The CDR3 sequence is 12 residues long. CDR1 is SQVTM, CDR2 ANQGSEA, per germline. The CDR3 coding sequence is TGCAGCGTAAAAGTATCTCAAGAGACCCAGTACTTC. It specifies CSVKVSQETQYF.

This clonotype was recorded many times. V and J are TRBV6-1 and TRBJ1-1; D might be TRBD1 (5 bases). Germline V lookup: CDR1 MNHNS, CDR2 SASEGT. Trimming shortened V by 5 bases and J by 0 bases, and 19 bases separated the two germline ends. The CDR3 consists of 17 residues. The CDR3 nucleotides read TGTGCCAGCAGTTTCATGGGGTTTGGGACCGTGAACACTGAAGCTTTCTTT. Translating it yields CASSFMGFGTVNTEAFF.

The rearrangement links TRBV30 to TRBJ1-2; tentative D call: TRBD1 (5 bases). CDR3 length equals 12 residues. V was shortened by 3 bases and J by 4 bases, with 9 bases between the two germline ends. The germline V gene encodes CDR1 GTSNPN and CDR2 SVGIG (reference sequence). For the CDR3, the DNA is TGTGCCTGGAGCGGGGGGTCCTATGGCTACACCTTC. This encodes CAWSGGSYGYTF.

Within the sample, this clonotype is medium-sized (0.01 to 0.1%). This rearrangement joins TRBV20-1 to TRBJ1-2, with TRBD1 identical over 8 bases. V lost 5 bases, J lost 4 bases, and 18 bases stayed unmatched. The germline V gene encodes CDR1 DFQATT and CDR2 SNEGSKA (reference sequence). There are 17 residues in the CDR3. CDR3 in amino acids: CSAAADEAGGGAYGYTF. In DNA, the CDR3 is TGCAGTGCTGCGGCGGATGAGGCAGGGGGCGGCGCCTATGGCTACACCTTC.

By its share, this clonotype is medium-sized. The chain employs TRBV19 and TRBJ1-4, with no clear D. Trimming removed 8 bases from V and 3 bases from J, with 10 bases in between. The germline V gene encodes CDR1 LNHDA and CDR2 SQIVND (reference sequence). This CDR3 comprises 13 residues. The CDR3 here is CASLDRPNEKLFF. CDR3 DNA sequence: TGTGCCAGTTTGGACCGTCCTAATGAAAAACTGTTTTTT.

This clonotype was observed at least ten times. This chain joins TRBV20-1 and TRBJ1-4, with a weak D call TRBD1 (6 bases). This CDR3 region has 13 residues. The ends were cut back, 5 bases at V and 4 bases at J, with 11 bases in the middle. CDR1 is DFQATT and CDR2 is SNEGSKA in the germline V gene (reference sequence). The CDR3 coding sequence is TGCAGTGCTGCCGGGGGCTATAATGAAAAACTGTTTTTT. The encoded protein is CSAAGGYNEKLFF.

In this sample, this clonotype turned up many times. The V gene is TRBV5-1, the J gene TRBJ2-1; 8 positions match TRBD2. This CDR3 contains 17 residues. V dropped 4 bases and J dropped 6; count of bases not matched to a gene: 15. Germline V gene lookup returns CDR1 SGHRS and CDR2 YFSETQ. The CDR3 DNA sequence: TGCGCCAGCAGCCAGGGAAGTAGCGGGGTTTCGAGCAATGAGCAGTTCTTC. Protein: CASSQGSSGVSSNEQFF.

This clonotype is medium-sized. A much larger clone is a single base away; this may be a read error. The chain carries TRBV19 and TRBJ2-4; maybe TRBD2 (6 bases). CDR1 is LNHDA, CDR2 SQIVND, per germline (reference sequence). The CDR3 spans 12 residues. As DNA, the CDR3 is TGTGCCATTAGTTCAGGGACTGACTCTCAGTACTTC. Its translation is CAISSGTDSQYF.

The chain uses TRBV27 and TRBJ2-3; 9 bases agree with TRBD1. The CDR3 contains 15 residues. Germline V gene lookup returns CDR1 MNHEY and CDR2 SMNVEV (reference sequence). Losses at the gene ends were 6 bases for V and 4 bases for J; bases not matched to a gene: 8. CDR3: CASSYATGGSDTQYF. The CDR3 bases are TGTGCCAGCAGCTACGCGACAGGGGGTTCAGATACGCAGTATTTT.

The chain recombines TRBV18 with TRBJ2-7, with D unclear. V was trimmed by 1 base and J by 2 bases, leaving 6 bases between them. The CDR3 sequence is 13 residues long. The germline V gene encodes CDR1 KGHSH and CDR2 LQKENI. The CDR3 region has the DNA TGTGCCAGCTCACCACTCGATACCTACGAGCAGTACTTC. It encodes CASSPLDTYEQYF.

This clonotype was counted at least ten times. The J gene is TRBJ2-2, the V gene TRBV5-5; D is ambiguous. Germline CDR1 SGHKS, CDR2 YYEKEE (reference sequence). V lost 0 bases and J 5 bases, leaving 8 bases between the germline ends. CDR3 size: 14 residues. In nucleotides, the CDR3 is TGTGCCAGCAGCTTGGTTCCAGCAACCGGGGAGCTGTTTTTT. Its translation: CASSLVPATGELFF.

This clonotype was counted at least ten times. The J gene is TRBJ2-3, the V gene TRBV5-1; 7 bases map to TRBD1. CDR3 size: 15 residues. V lost 4 bases and J lost 7; bases outside the gene matches: 12. The V gene's germline CDR1 is SGHRS and CDR2 YFSETQ. Here the CDR3 reads CASSPGTDNSYTQYF. The CDR3 bases are TGCGCCAGCAGCCCCGGGACAGATAATTCATATACGCAGTATTTT.